A single sample is the source of the 18 T cell receptor beta chains below, sequenced in a study of T cell responses to AZD1222 COVID-19 vaccine. Profiled with immunoSEQ multiplex PCR; TCRdb holds only in-frame clones, not every one. Of approximately 120,000 clones listed, about 89% are singletons. The sample consisted of peripheral blood, taken 28 days after the second AZD1222 dose. The receptors here all came from an adult who received the AZD1222 COVID-19 vaccine.

This chain uses TRBV6-5 with TRBJ2-7; D is perhaps TRBD1 (6 bases). CDR3 length: 15 amino acids. Germline V lookup: CDR1 MNHEY, CDR2 SVGAGI. The V end lost 8 bases, the J end lost 0 bases, and 17 bases lay between the germline ends. CDR3 sequence reads: CASQTGTDSSYEQYF. The CDR3 nucleotides read TGTGCCAGCCAAACCGGGACGGACAGCTCCTACGAGCAGTACTTC.

The V gene is TRBV7-9, the J gene TRBJ2-5; D is ambiguous. V was pared by 2 bases and J by 1 base, with 8 bases between. Germline CDR1 is SEHNR and CDR2 is FQNEAQ (reference sequence). The CDR3 is made up of 14 amino acids. The CDR3 DNA reads TGTGCCAGCAGCTTACGAGCCAGCCAAGAGACCCAGTACTTC. It translates to CASSLRASQETQYF. The full variable domain, in which reference TRBV7-9 and TRBJ2-5 provide the parts outside the CDR3, is DTGVSQNPRHKITKRGQNVTFRCDPISEHNRLYWYRQTLGQGPEFLTYFQNEAQLEKSRLLSDRFSAERPKGSFSTLEIQRTEQGDSAMYLCASSLRASQETQYFGPGTRLLVL.

The chain links TRBV6-2 or TRBV6-3 to TRBJ2-3; D possibly corresponds to TRBD2 (6 bases). V was shortened by 0 bases and J by 2 bases, with 18 bases between the two germline ends. Germline-derived CDR1 and CDR2 are MNHEY and SVGEGT. CDR3 length: 18 amino acids. The CDR3 loop reads CASSYSVGTGGSTDTQYF. In DNA, the CDR3 is TGTGCCAGCAGTTACTCGGTGGGGACTGGGGGTTCCACAGATACGCAGTATTTT.

The chain couples TRBV7-9 to TRBJ1-1; no firm D call. The V end lost 5 bases, the J end lost 1 base, and 5 bases lay between the germline ends. Germline values: CDR1 SEHNR, CDR2 FQNEAQ (reference sequence). The CDR3 extends over 12 amino acids. DNA of the CDR3: TGTGCCAGCAGCCCACAGAACACTGAAGCTTTCTTT. It encodes CASSPQNTEAFF.

The rearrangement uses TRBV30 and TRBJ2-5; no clear D gene. Trimming removed 1 base at V and 0 bases at J, with 3 bases between. CDR1 and CDR2 from the germline V gene are GTSNPN and SVGIG (reference sequence). There are 12 residues in the CDR3. This CDR3 is CAWSDNQETQYF. CDR3 DNA: TGTGCCTGGAGTGACAACCAAGAGACCCAGTACTTC.

This rearrangement joins TRBV5-1 to TRBJ2-7, with D hard to call. Looked up from germline, CDR1 is SGHRS and CDR2 is YFSETQ. Trimming left V 4 bases short and J 5 bases short, with 16 bases between. The CDR3 is 14 residues long. CDR3 region: CASSPRPSLDEQYF. The CDR3 DNA follows: TGCGCCAGCAGCCCCAGACCATCTCTCGACGAGCAGTACTTC.

The chain joins TRBV7-8 to TRBJ2-5; D is tentatively TRBD1 or TRBD2 (5 bases each). Germline V lookup: CDR1 SGHVS, CDR2 FQNEAQ. V was shortened by 1 base and J by 5 bases, with 11 bases between the two germline ends. This CDR3 has 14 residues. CDR3 protein: CASSLGGSGETQYF. CDR3 nucleotide sequence: TGTGCCAGCAGCTTAGGGGGGTCGGGGGAGACCCAGTACTTC.

This chain joins TRBV6-2 or TRBV6-3 and TRBJ2-1; no clear D. V lost 5 bases and J 10 bases, leaving 24 bases between the germline ends. This CDR3 has 16 amino acids. Germline lookup yields CDR1 MNHEY and CDR2 SVGEGT. In nucleotides, the CDR3 is TGTGCCAGCAGTCAATCGGGTCCCACAAAAGTATCGGAGCAGTTCTTC. Protein sequence: CASSQSGPTKVSEQFF.

This rearrangement joins TRBV5-1 to TRBJ2-1, with 7 positions matching TRBD2. The CDR3 contains 14 residues. Per the germline V gene, CDR1 is SGHRS and CDR2 is YFSETQ. Trimming took 6 bases from V and 10 from J; bases not matched to a gene: 13. The DNA for the CDR3 is TGCGCCAGCAACTGGGCGGGAGAGGTAGGCGAGCAGTTCTTC. Encoded protein: CASNWAGEVGEQFF.

This clone showed up just a few times. The chain is built from TRBV25-1 and TRBJ2-7; D possibly corresponds to TRBD2 (5 bases). The CDR3 is made up of 15 amino acids. The V end was cut by 5 bases, the J end by 0 bases, with 14 bases between. Germline CDR1 MGHDK, CDR2 SYGVNS. The CDR3: CASSNPLGSSYEQYF. CDR3 nucleotides: TGTGCCAGCAGTAATCCGCTTGGGAGCTCCTACGAGCAGTACTTC.

CDR3 residues: CASSLDRQPSSYEQYF. The CDR3 DNA is TGTGCCAGCAGTTTAGACCGACAACCATCCTCCTACGAGCAGTACTTC. The chain recombines TRBV27 with TRBJ2-7, with unresolved D. The CDR3 sequence is 16 residues long. Trimming removed 2 bases from V and 0 bases from J, with 14 bases in between. Germline CDR1 is MNHEY and CDR2 is SMNVEV (reference sequence).

The chain couples TRBV27 to TRBJ1-1; no clear D gene. V gave up 5 bases and J gave up 7 bases, with 11 bases separating them. Looked up from germline, CDR1 is MNHEY and CDR2 is SMNVEV (reference sequence). This CDR3 region has 12 residues. The CDR3 sequence is CASSMIGGEAFF. The CDR3 bases are TGTGCCAGCAGTATGATCGGAGGTGAAGCTTTCTTT.

The rearrangement joins TRBV2 to TRBJ1-2, with unresolved D. Trimming cost V 6 bases and J 8 bases, with 16 bases left between them. CDR1 SNHLY and CDR2 FYNNEI come from the germline V gene. The CDR3 runs 13 residues. CDR3 sequence (DNA): TGTGCCAGCAGCGAGGACGGATACCTGGGCTACACCTTC. Protein: CASSEDGYLGYTF.

The chain carries TRBV7-2 and TRBJ1-1; maybe TRBD1 (6 bases). This CDR3 is 14 amino acids long. CDR1 and CDR2 (germline): SGHTA, FQGNSA. V lost 5 bases and J lost 0, with 10 bases in between. The DNA of the CDR3 is TGTGCCAGCAGCGGACAGCAGATGAACACTGAAGCTTTCTTT. Translated, it gives CASSGQQMNTEAFF.

The chain has TRBV14 and TRBJ2-1; tentative D call: TRBD1 (6 bases). The length of the CDR3 is 15 residues. Germline CDR1 reads SGHDN; CDR2 reads FVKESK. V lost 4 bases to trimming and J lost 0 bases, with 10 bases between them. The CDR3: CASSPLDSSYNEQFF. In DNA form, the CDR3 reads TGTGCCAGCAGCCCATTGGACAGCTCCTACAATGAGCAGTTCTTC.

The chain employs TRBV7-8 and TRBJ1-4, with a tentative D call TRBD1 (6 bases). The length of the CDR3 is 18 residues. V lost 2 bases and J 0 bases, leaving 16 bases between the germline ends. CDR1 is SGHVS, CDR2 FQNEAQ, per germline. CDR3 in amino acids: CASSLLVQGTPTNEKLFF. CDR3 coding DNA: TGTGCCAGCAGCTTATTGGTACAGGGAACTCCAACTAATGAAAAACTGTTTTTT.

A single count supports this clone. The J gene is TRBJ2-7, the V gene TRBV27, with 8 positions matching TRBD1. The CDR3 loop spans 16 amino acids. Trimming at V came to 5 bases and at J to 0 bases, leaving 9 bases not matched to a gene. From germline, CDR1 is MNHEY and CDR2 SMNVEV (reference sequence). The CDR3 DNA reads TGTGCCAGCAGTACAACGACAGGGGCGACCTCCTACGAGCAGTACTTC. It yields the protein CASSTTTGATSYEQYF.

This clone was detected once. The rearrangement uses TRBV5-1 and TRBJ1-5, with 7 bases aligning to TRBD1. CDR1 and CDR2 from the germline V gene are SGHRS and YFSETQ. The CDR3 is made up of 15 amino acids. Trimming cost V 4 bases and J 5 bases; bases outside gene matches: 9. CDR3 DNA: TGCGCCAGCAGCCAGACGACAGGGTCCCATCAGCCCCAGCATTTT. This codes for CASSQTTGSHQPQHF.